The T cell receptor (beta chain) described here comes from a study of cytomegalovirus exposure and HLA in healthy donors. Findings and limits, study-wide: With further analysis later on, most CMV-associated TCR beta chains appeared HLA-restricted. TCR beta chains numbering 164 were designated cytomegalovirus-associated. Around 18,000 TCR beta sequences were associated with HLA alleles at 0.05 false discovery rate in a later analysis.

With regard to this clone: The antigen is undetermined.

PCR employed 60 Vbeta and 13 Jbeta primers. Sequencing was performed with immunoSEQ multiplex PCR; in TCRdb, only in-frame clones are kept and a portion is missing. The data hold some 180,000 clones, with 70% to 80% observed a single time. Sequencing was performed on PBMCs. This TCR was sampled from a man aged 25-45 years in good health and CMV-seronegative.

The CDR3 here is CASSLGEQGGQETQYF. CDR3 nucleotide sequence: TGCGCCAGCAGCTTGGGGGAACAGGGGGGTCAAGAGACCCAGTACTTC. The genes are TRBV5-1 and TRBJ2-5; TRBD1 matches 8 bases. The CDR3 runs to 16 residues. The germline V gene has CDR1 SGHRS and CDR2 YFSETQ. J was trimmed by 2 bases and V by 0 bases; bases with no gene match: 6. Combining the CDR3 with reference TRBV5-1 and TRBJ2-5 gives the whole variable domain KAGVTQTPRYLIKTRGQQVTLSCSPISGHRSVSWYQQTPGQGLQFLFEYFSETQRNKGNFPGRFSGRQFSNSRSEMNVSTLELGDSALYLCASSLGEQGGQETQYFGPGTRLLVL.